This TCR beta chain is drawn from a study of memory CD4+ T cells and cytomegalovirus serostatus. Whole-study context: Donors were healthy Belgian adults, under 10 CMV seropositive and 24 seronegative.

Some clones are missing from TCRdb's copy, which holds only in-frame ones; the method was immunoSEQ multiplex PCR. There are tens of thousands of clones in the sample; just under 80% occur only once, and over 0.5% lies in the top ten. Single viable CD3+CD4+CD8-CD45RO+ cells were sorted as the memory CD4+ T cells. CMV serostatus came from serum IgG against pp150, pp28, p38, p52. Total CD4+ T cells were enriched by CD4 positive selection. The specimen was memory CD4+ T cells from blood. The receptor comes from an adult in good health and CMV-seronegative.

The CDR3 region is CASSVERSYEQYF. The CDR3 DNA is TGTGCCAGCAGTGTGGAAAGATCCTACGAGCAGTACTTC. The chain has TRBV2 and TRBJ2-7; D is unresolved. Trimming stripped 4 bases from V and 1 base from J, with 8 bases between. From germline, CDR1 is SNHLY and CDR2 FYNNEI. This CDR3 is built from 13 residues.